What follows describes a single T cell receptor (beta chain). The PCR employed 60 Vbeta primers together with 13 Jbeta primers. Assay: immunoSEQ multiplex PCR; the TCRdb copy retains only in-frame clones and omits some. Among about 190,000 clones listed, 70% to 75% were seen once. Germline CDR1 SGHAT, CDR2 FQNNGV. The V segment lost 4 bases and the J segment 4 bases; nucleotides outside the gene matches: 7. This CDR3 is 15 amino acids long. This record belongs to a study of cytomegalovirus exposure and HLA in healthy donors. This TCR came from a woman aged 25 to 45 in good health and CMV-seropositive. The chain recombines TRBV11-2 with TRBJ1-1; the match to TRBD1 covers 9 bases. Sequenced input: PBMCs. The CDR3 loop reads CASSSGTGRTTEAFF. In DNA form, the CDR3 reads TGTGCCAGCAGCTCCGGGACAGGGAGGACCACTGAAGCTTTCTTT.